This TCR beta chain was observed in a study of control samples from healthy donors and cancer patients. Per germline, CDR1 SGDLS and CDR2 YYNGEE. The CDR3 loop spans 15 amino acids. The V and J ends lost 0 bases and 4 bases, in that order; junction bases with no gene match: 6. This table comes from immunoSEQ multiplex PCR, and its TCRdb copy is limited to in-frame clones, with some not included. This sample yields over 60,000 clones, of which approximately 90% are seen a single time; 1.9% belongs to the top ten. The chain couples TRBV9 to TRBJ1-1, with TRBD1 identical over 7 bases. The clonotype originates from an older woman with head and neck cancer. The sequenced material came from PBMCs. As DNA, the CDR3 is TGTGCCAGCAGCGTAGGGGGACAGTTGATCACTGAAGCTTTCTTT. This sequence encodes CASSVGGQLITEAFF.